This T cell receptor (beta chain) was obtained from a study of regulatory T cells in long-lasting Graves disease. With iRepertoire HTBI primers and Arm-PCR of CDR3 regions, TCR beta libraries were built. TCRdb independently ran MiXCR on the multiplex PCR reads; one entry per CDR3 protein. The sample carries about 200,000 distinct CDR3 sequences, roughly 19% recorded once. This clonotype was observed at least ten times. Stated time point: newly diagnosed GD, antithyroid drugs for less than 3 months. RNA from PBMCs was the source of the TCR library. Trimming cost V 6 bases and J 2 bases, with 11 bases left between them. Germline CDR1 and CDR2: MNHNS and SASEGT. This CDR3 comprises 14 residues. The same specimen was also included in a second study, on T cells in Graves' hyperthyroidism and ophthalmopathy. Turning to that study: Uncontrolled infection, other autoimmune disease, pregnancy or lactation barred patients from enrollment. Researchers ran a first-round RT-PCR on the TCR CDR3 using the HTBI primer set.

This chain connects TRBV6-1 to TRBJ2-4, with D possibly being TRBD1 (6 bases). The clonotype was recovered from a woman aged 25 to 39 with Graves disease. This sample comprised peripheral blood mononuclear cells (PBMCs), obtained at new diagnosis, from a patient treated with antithyroid drugs. For the CDR3, the DNA is TGTGCCAGCAGCACCCAGGGGACCAAAAACATTCAGTACTTC. This codes for CASSTQGTKNIQYF.